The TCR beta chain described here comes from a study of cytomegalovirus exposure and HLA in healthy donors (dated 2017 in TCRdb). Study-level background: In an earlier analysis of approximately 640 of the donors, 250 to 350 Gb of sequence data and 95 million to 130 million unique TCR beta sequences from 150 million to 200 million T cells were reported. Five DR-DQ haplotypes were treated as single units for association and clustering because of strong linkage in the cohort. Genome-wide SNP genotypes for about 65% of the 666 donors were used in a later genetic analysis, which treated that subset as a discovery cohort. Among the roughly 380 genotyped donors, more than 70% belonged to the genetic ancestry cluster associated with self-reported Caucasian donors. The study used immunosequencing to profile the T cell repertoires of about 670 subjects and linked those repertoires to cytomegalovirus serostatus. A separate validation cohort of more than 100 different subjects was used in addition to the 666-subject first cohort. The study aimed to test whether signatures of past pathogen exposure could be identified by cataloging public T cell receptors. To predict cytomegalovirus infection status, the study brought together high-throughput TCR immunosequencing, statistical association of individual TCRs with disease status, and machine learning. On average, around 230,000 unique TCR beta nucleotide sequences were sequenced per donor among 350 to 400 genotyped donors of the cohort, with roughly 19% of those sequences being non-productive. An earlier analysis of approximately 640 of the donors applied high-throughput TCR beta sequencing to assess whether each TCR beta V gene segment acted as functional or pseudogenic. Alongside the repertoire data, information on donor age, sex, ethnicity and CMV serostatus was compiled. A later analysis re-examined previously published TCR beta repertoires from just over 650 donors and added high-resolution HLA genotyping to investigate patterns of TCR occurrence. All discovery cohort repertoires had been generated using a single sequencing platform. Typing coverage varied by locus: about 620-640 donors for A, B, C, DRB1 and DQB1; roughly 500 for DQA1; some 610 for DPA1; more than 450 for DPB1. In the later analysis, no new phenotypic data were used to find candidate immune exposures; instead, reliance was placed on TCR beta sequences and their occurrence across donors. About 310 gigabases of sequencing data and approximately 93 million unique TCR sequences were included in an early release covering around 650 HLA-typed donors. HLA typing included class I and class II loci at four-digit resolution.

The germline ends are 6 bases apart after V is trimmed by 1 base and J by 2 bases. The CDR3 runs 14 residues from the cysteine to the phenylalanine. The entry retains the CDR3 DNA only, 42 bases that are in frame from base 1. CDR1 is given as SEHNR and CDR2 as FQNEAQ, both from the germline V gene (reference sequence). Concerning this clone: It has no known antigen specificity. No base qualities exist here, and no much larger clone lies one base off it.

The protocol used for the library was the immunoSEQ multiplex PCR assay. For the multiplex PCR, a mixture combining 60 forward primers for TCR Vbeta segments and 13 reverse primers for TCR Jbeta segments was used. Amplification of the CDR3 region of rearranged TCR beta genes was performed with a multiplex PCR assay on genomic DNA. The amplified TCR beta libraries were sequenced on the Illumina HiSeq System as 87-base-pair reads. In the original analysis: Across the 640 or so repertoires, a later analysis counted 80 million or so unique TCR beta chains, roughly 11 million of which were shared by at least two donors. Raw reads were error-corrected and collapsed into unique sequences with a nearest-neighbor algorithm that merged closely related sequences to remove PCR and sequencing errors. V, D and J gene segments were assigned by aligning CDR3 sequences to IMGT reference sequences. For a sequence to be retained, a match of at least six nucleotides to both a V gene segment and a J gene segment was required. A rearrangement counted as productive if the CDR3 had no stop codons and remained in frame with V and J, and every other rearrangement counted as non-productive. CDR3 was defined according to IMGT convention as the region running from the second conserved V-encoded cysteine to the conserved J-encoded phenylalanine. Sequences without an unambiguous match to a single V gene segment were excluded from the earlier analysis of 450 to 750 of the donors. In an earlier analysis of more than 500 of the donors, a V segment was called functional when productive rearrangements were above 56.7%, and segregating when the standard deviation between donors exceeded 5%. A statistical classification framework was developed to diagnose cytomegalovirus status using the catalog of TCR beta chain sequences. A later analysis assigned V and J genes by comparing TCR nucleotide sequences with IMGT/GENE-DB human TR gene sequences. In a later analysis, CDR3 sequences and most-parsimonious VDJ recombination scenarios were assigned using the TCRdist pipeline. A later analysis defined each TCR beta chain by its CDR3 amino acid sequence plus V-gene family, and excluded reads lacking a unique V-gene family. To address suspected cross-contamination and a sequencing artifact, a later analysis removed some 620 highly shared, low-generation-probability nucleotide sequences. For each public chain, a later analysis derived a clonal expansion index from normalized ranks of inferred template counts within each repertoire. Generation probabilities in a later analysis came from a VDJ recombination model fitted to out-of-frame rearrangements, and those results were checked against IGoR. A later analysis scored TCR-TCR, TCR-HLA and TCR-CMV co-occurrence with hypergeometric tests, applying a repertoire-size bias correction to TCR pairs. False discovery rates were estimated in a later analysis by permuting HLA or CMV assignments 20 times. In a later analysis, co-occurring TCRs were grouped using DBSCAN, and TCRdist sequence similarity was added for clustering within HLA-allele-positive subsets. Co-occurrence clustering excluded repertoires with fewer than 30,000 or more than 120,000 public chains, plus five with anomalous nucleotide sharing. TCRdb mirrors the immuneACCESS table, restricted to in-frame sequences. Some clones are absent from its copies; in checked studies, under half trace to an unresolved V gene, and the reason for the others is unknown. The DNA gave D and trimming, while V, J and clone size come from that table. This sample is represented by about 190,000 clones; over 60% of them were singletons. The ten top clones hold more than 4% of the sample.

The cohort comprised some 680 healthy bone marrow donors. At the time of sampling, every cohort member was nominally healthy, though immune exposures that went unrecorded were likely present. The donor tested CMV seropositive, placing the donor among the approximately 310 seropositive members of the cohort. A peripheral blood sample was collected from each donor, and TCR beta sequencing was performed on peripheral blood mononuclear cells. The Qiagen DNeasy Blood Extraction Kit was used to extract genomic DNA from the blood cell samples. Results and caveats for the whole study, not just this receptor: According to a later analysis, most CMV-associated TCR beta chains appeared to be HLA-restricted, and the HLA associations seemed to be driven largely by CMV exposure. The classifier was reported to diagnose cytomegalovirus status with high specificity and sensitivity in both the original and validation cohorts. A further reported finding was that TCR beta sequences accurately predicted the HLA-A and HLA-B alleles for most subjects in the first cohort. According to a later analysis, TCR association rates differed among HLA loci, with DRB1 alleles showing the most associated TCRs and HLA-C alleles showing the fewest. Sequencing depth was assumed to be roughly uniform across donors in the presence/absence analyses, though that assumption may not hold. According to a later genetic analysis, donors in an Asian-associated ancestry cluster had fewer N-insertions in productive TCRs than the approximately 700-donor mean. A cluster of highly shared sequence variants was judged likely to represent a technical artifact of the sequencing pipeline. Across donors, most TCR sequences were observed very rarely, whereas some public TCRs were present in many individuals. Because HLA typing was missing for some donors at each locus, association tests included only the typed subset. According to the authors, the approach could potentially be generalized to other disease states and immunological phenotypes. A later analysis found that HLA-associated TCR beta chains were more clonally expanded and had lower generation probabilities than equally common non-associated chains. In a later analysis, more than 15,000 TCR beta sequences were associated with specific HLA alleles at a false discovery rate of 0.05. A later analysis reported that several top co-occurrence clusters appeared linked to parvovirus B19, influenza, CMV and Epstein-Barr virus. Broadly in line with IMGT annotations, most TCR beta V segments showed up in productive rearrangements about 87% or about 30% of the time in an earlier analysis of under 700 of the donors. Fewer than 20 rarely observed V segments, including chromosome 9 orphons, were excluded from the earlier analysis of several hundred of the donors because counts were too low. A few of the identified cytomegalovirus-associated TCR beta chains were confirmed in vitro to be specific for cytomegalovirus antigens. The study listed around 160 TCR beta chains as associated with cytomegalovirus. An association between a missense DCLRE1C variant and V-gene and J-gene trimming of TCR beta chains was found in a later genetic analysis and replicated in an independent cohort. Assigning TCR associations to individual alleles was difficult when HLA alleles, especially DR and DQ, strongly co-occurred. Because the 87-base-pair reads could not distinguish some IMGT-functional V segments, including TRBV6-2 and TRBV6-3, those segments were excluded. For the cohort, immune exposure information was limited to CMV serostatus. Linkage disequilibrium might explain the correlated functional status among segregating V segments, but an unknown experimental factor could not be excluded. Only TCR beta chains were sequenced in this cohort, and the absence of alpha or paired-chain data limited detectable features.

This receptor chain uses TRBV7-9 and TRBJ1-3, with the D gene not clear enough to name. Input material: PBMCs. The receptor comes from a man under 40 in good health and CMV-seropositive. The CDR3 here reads CASSLVATGNTIYF. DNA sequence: TGTGCCAGCAGCTTAGTGGCAACTGGAAACACCATATATTTT.